These 22 T cell receptor beta chains came from one sample sequenced in a study of blood T cell repertoires in COVID-19. This table comes from immunoSEQ multiplex PCR, and its TCRdb copy is limited to in-frame clones, with some not included. The table shows about 270,000 clones, with about 83% occurring only once. The sequencing sample was made of peripheral blood. All receptors come from a woman aged 50 to 60 who had recovered from COVID-19.

This clone was counted once. The chain employs TRBV7-9 and TRBJ1-4; 8 bases agree with TRBD1. Trimming removed 6 bases from V and 7 bases from J; junction bases left unmatched: 7. Germline V gives CDR1 SEHNR, CDR2 FQNEAQ (reference sequence). The CDR3 contains 14 residues. CDR3 protein: CASRPGQEIEKLFF. The CDR3 DNA reads as TGTGCCAGCAGACCGGGACAGGAGATTGAAAAACTGTTTTTT.

This clone was counted ten times or more. V gene TRBV27 combines with J gene TRBJ1-6; no firm D call. V lost 5 bases, J lost 10 bases, and 12 bases lay in between. Germline CDR1 MNHEY, CDR2 SMNVEV (reference sequence). The CDR3 has 13 residues. The CDR3 here is CASSGREGSPLHF. CDR3 nucleotide sequence: TGTGCCAGCAGTGGCCGGGAAGGATCACCCCTCCACTTT.

The CDR3 DNA is TGTGCCAGCAGCCCCCGGGGGGGGGCGTCCTACGAGCAGTACTTC. It specifies CASSPRGGASYEQYF. This sequence joins TRBV7-2 and TRBJ2-7; 8 bases agree with TRBD2. The CDR3 has 15 residues. CDR1 is SGHTA and CDR2 is FQGNSA in the germline V gene. J was trimmed by 1 base and V by 5 bases; bases with no gene match: 7.

Details on this clone: The sample carries other DNA sequences with the same CDR3. This sequence joins TRBV9 and TRBJ2-3, with TRBD2 matching over 10 bases. The CDR3 sequence is 16 residues long. V shed 2 bases and J 0 bases; nucleotides not matched to a gene: 3. Germline V gene sequence: CDR1 SGDLS, CDR2 YYNGEE. CDR3 in DNA: TGTGCCAGCAGCGTGAGCGGGGGGGCGAGCACAGATACGCAGTATTTT. Residues: CASSVSGGASTDTQYF.

The chain links TRBV7-9 to TRBJ2-7; the D gene is possibly TRBD1 (6 bases). Trimming cost V 0 bases and J 5 bases, with 14 bases left between them. CDR1 is SEHNR and CDR2 is FQNEAQ in the germline V gene (reference sequence). The CDR3 loop spans 15 amino acids. CDR3 residues: CASSLARGNADEQYF. The CDR3 DNA follows: TGTGCCAGCAGCTTAGCGAGGGGGAACGCGGACGAGCAGTACTTC.

This sequence joins TRBV11-2 and TRBJ1-6, with D possibly matching TRBD1 (6 bases). Trimming took off 5 bases at V and 7 bases at J, with 9 bases between the two ends. The CDR3 sequence is 13 residues long. Germline V gives CDR1 SGHAT, CDR2 FQNNGV. In nucleotides, the CDR3 is TGTGCCAGCAGCCCCCAGGGGAATTCACCCCTCCACTTT. Translation: CASSPQGNSPLHF.

This chain connects TRBV24-1 to TRBJ1-4; perhaps TRBD1 as D (6 bases). Germline values: CDR1 KGHDR, CDR2 SFDVKD. With 2 bases removed from V and 8 bases from J, the gap between germline ends came to 14 bases. CDR3 length equals 15 residues. The CDR3 nucleotides are TGTGCCACCAGTGATTCTGCCAGGGGCCCCGAAAAACTGTTTTTT. Amino acid sequence: CATSDSARGPEKLFF.

This chain uses TRBV4-2 with TRBJ1-2, with D unresolved. Germline values: CDR1 LGHNA, CDR2 YNFKEQ. V was trimmed by 2 bases and J by 5 bases, leaving 6 bases between them. The CDR3 is 12 residues long. CDR3 loop: CASSQREYGYTF. The CDR3 DNA reads TGTGCCAGCAGCCAAAGGGAGTATGGCTACACCTTC.

This clone has a handful of counts. In nucleotides, the CDR3 is TGTGCCAGCAGCCAGTCCGGGACAGGGGGCTACGAGCAGTACTTC. Translated: CASSQSGTGGYEQYF. The rearrangement links TRBV2 to TRBJ2-7; 11 bases line up with TRBD1. The length of the CDR3 is 15 residues. Germline assignment: CDR1 SNHLY and CDR2 FYNNEI. Trimming removed 6 bases from V and 3 bases from J; junction bases left unmatched: 7. Looking up the rest from reference TRBV2 and TRBJ2-7 gives the full variable domain: EPEVTQTPSHQVTQMGQEVILRCVPISNHLYFYWYRQILGQKVEFLVSFYNNEISEKSEIFDDQFSVERPDGSNFTLKIRSTKLEDSAMYFCASSQSGTGGYEQYFGPGTRLTVT.

This chain joins TRBV18 and TRBJ1-2, with a possible D match to TRBD1 (6 bases). Germline lookup yields CDR1 KGHSH and CDR2 LQKENI. The ends were cut back, 8 bases at V and 4 bases at J, with 17 bases in the middle. The CDR3 has 14 amino acids. The CDR3: CASQSTDRTYGYTF. CDR3 DNA sequence: TGTGCCAGCCAAAGCACCGACAGGACCTATGGCTACACCTTC.

This clone was observed a single time. The gene calls are TRBV4-2 and TRBJ2-3; 11 bases align to TRBD2. CDR1 is LGHNA, CDR2 YNFKEQ, per germline. There are 19 residues in the CDR3. J was trimmed by 4 bases and V by 1 base; bases with no gene match: 13. The CDR3 DNA follows: TGTGCCAGCAGCCAAGTGGGCACTAGCGGGGGACCCGGGGCAGATACGCAGTATTTT. This translates into CASSQVGTSGGPGADTQYF.

This sequence joins TRBV4-3 and TRBJ2-3; D may be TRBD2 (6 bases). The CDR3 spans 17 residues. The germline V gene has CDR1 LGHNA and CDR2 YSLEER. With 1 base removed from V and 1 base from J, the gap between germline ends came to 15 bases. Here the CDR3 DNA reads TGCGCCAGCAGCCAAGGGGTCCGGGGAGGAGGCACAGATACGCAGTATTTT. The encoded protein is CASSQGVRGGGTDTQYF.

V gene TRBV11-2 combines with J gene TRBJ1-5; 10 bases match TRBD1. This CDR3 is built from 15 residues. CDR1 and CDR2 from the germline V gene are SGHAT and FQNNGV. V lost 5 bases and J lost 5; bases outside the gene matches: 6. The CDR3 DNA sequence: TGTGCCAGCAGCGAGACAGGGGGCGCTTATCAGCCCCAGCATTTT. As protein: CASSETGGAYQPQHF.

This clone was seen more than once but under ten times. The CDR3 DNA is TGCGCCAGCAGCTCCGGGACAGGACTCCAAGAGACCCAGTACTTC. This translates into CASSSGTGLQETQYF. The chain employs TRBV5-1 and TRBJ2-5; 8 nucleotides agree with TRBD1. From germline, CDR1 is SGHRS and CDR2 YFSETQ. The CDR3 length is 15 residues. V shed 3 bases and J 1 base; nucleotides not matched to a gene: 5.

The rearrangement uses TRBV28 and TRBJ1-3; D not resolved. The CDR3 is 18 amino acids. Germline loops: CDR1 MDHEN, CDR2 SYDVKM. V lost 7 bases and J 4 bases, leaving 26 bases between the germline ends. CDR3 protein: CASTLAYGRPNPGNTIYF. The CDR3 DNA follows: TGTGCCAGCACCCTAGCTTATGGCAGGCCAAATCCGGGAAACACCATATATTTT. Together with reference TRBV28 and TRBJ1-3, the CDR3 gives the full variable domain: DVKVTQSSRYLVKRTGEKVFLECVQDMDHENMFWYRQDPGLGLRLIYFSYDVKMKEKGDIPEGYSVSREKKERFSLILESASTNQTSMYLCASTLAYGRPNPGNTIYFGEGSWLTVV.

The rearrangement links TRBV16 to TRBJ2-1; possible D gene TRBD2, 6 bases. The CDR3 runs to 14 residues. V was trimmed by 1 base and J by 9 bases, leaving 13 bases between them. Germline values: CDR1 KGHSY, CDR2 FQNENV. The CDR3 loop is CASSQFLSGGEQFF. The CDR3 DNA is TGTGCCAGCAGCCAATTTTTATCCGGGGGTGAGCAGTTCTTC.

This chain joins TRBV28 and TRBJ2-3; the match to TRBD2 covers 10 bases. This CDR3 is 16 amino acids long. Looked up from germline, CDR1 is MDHEN and CDR2 is SYDVKM. J gave up 6 bases and V 2 bases, and 8 bases lay outside the gene matches. CDR3 DNA: TGTGCCAGCAGTTTAAAGCGGGGGGGCGGGACCGATACGCAGTATTTT. Translating gives CASSLKRGGGTDTQYF. Variable domain in full (rest from reference TRBV28 and TRBJ2-3): DVKVTQSSRYLVKRTGEKVFLECVQDMDHENMFWYRQDPGLGLRLIYFSYDVKMKEKGDIPEGYSVSREKKERFSLILESASTNQTSMYLCASSLKRGGGTDTQYFGPGTRLTVL.

The chain links TRBV10-3 to TRBJ1-5; 7 nucleotides match TRBD1. Germline-derived CDR1 and CDR2 are ENHRY and SYGVKD. The J segment lost 2 bases and the V segment lost 10 bases, leaving 14 bases of the junction unmatched. This CDR3 is built from 16 residues. The CDR3 DNA follows: TGTGCCACCTCGGGACAGCAATTGTTCGGCAATCAGCCCCAGCATTTT. This sequence encodes CATSGQQLFGNQPQHF.

The chain uses TRBV5-4 and TRBJ1-1; a weak D match, TRBD1 (6 bases). From germline, CDR1 is SGHNT and CDR2 YYREEE (reference sequence). V was pared by 6 bases and J by 0 bases, with 24 bases between. The CDR3 extends over 18 amino acids. Here the CDR3 DNA reads TGTGCCAGCAAGACGGGGGGCGGACAAGGGGTTGTGAACACTGAAGCTTTCTTT. It translates to CASKTGGGQGVVNTEAFF.

The chain is built from TRBV30 and TRBJ1-1, with a possible D match to TRBD1 (6 bases). The CDR3 is made up of 11 amino acids. The germline V gene encodes CDR1 GTSNPN and CDR2 SVGIG (reference sequence). V was shortened by 5 bases and J by 10 bases, with 14 bases between the two germline ends. The CDR3 region is CAWDKQGRAFF. DNA for the CDR3: TGTGCCTGGGACAAACAGGGAAGAGCTTTCTTT.

The rearrangement uses TRBV11-2 and TRBJ2-7; 9 positions agree with TRBD2. Germline values: CDR1 SGHAT, CDR2 FQNNGV. V lost 5 bases, J lost 7 bases, and 9 bases stayed unmatched. CDR3 length: 14 residues. The CDR3 loop is CASSARLAGFEQYF. DNA of the CDR3: TGTGCCAGCAGCGCCAGGCTAGCGGGGTTTGAGCAGTACTTC.

This clone was detected once. The J gene is TRBJ2-3, the V gene TRBV30; possibly TRBD1 for D (6 bases). The CDR3 sequence is 15 residues long. CDR1 and CDR2 (germline): GTSNPN, SVGIG (reference sequence). V was pared by 3 bases and J by 1 base, with 14 bases between. The CDR3 here is CAWSATGWGTDTQYF. The CDR3 DNA reads as TGTGCCTGGAGCGCTACAGGGTGGGGCACAGATACGCAGTATTTT.